This entry concerns a single T cell receptor (beta chain). As yet, its antigen is unknown. In germline, CDR1 is MNHEY, CDR2 SMNVEV (reference sequence). The ends lost 5 bases at V and 3 bases at J; junction bases unmatched: 3. This CDR3 is built from 16 residues. Data came from immunoSEQ multiplex PCR; TCRdb stores just in-frame clones and leaves some out. Among 56,000 or so clones listed, roughly four fifths were seen once. This sample was taken from a study of memory CD4+ T cells and cytomegalovirus serostatus. Study-level background: This sample comes from healthy Belgian adults, about nine CMV seropositive, 24 seronegative.

The study's findings and limits: About 40% of the roughly 160 known CMV-associated TCRbeta sequences appeared in CD4+ memory.

Single viable CD3+CD4+CD8-CD45RO+ cells were sorted as the memory CD4+ T cells. The clonotype comes from an adult in good health and CMV-seronegative. The sequenced sample consisted of memory CD4+ T cells from blood. The genes are TRBV27 and TRBJ2-2, with TRBD2 matching 13 bases. This chain's CDR3 is CASSTSGRGDTGELFF. CDR3 in DNA: TGTGCCAGCAGTACTAGCGGGAGGGGTGACACCGGGGAGCTGTTTTTT.